Shown below are 26 T cell receptor beta chains from a single sample sequenced in a study of T cell repertoires in cytomegalovirus infection (dated by TCRdb to the late 2010s). Sequencing was carried out with an Illumina HiSeq 1500. TCRdb trimmed public reads at Q25 via fastp, called clones via MiXCR and kept in-frame beta chains. When rows share a CDR3 protein, they turn into one entry using the most common DNA and genes. In this sample the table shows fewer than 850,000 distinct CDR3 sequences, roughly 29% of which occur a single time. The ten largest clones add up to less than 15% of the sample. These receptors' targets are unknown. The treatment or condition label, read with the paper, signifies: in vitro stimulation with specific CMV peptide epitopes to enrich CMV-specific T cells. The sequences come from cultured CD8+ T cells from PBMCs, collected from culture after CMV antigen stimulation. The receptors originated from a human donor in good health (CMV status not recorded). Some clones in this sample may be carry-over from other donors' samples.

The chain is built from TRBV19 and TRBJ2-7; D is ambiguous. The CDR3 runs 12 residues. The germline V gene has CDR1 LNHDA and CDR2 SQIVND (reference sequence). V shed 0 bases and J shed 7 bases, with 7 bases lying between them. The CDR3 sequence is CASSIDEREQYF. CDR3 nucleotides: TGTGCCAGTAGTATAGATGAGAGGGAGCAGTACTTC.

This clonotype has just a few counts. The V and J genes are TRBV5-1 and TRBJ1-2; 9 nucleotides line up with TRBD1. Germline assignment: CDR1 SGHRS and CDR2 YFSETQ. V shed 5 bases, J shed 3 bases, and the junction held 5 bases outside the gene matches. The CDR3 extends over 14 amino acids. CDR3: CASRAGQGDYGYTF. The CDR3 DNA reads as TGCGCCAGCAGGGCGGGACAGGGCGACTATGGCTACACCTTC.

The gene calls are TRBV24-1 and TRBJ1-5; the match to TRBD1 covers 12 bases. V dropped 5 bases and J dropped 3; count of bases not matched to a gene: 16. The CDR3 runs to 20 residues. Looked up from germline, CDR1 is KGHDR and CDR2 is SFDVKD. Here the CDR3 reads CATSAGGTGGPPWDNQPQHF. The CDR3 region has the DNA TGTGCCACCAGTGCCGGGGGGACAGGGGGCCCCCCGTGGGACAATCAGCCCCAGCATTTT.

The chain carries TRBV5-4 and TRBJ2-1; 11 nucleotides agree with TRBD2. The trim removed 2 bases at V and 7 bases at J, leaving 11 bases unmatched. Germline-derived CDR1 and CDR2 are SGHNT and YYREEE (reference sequence). CDR3 length: 17 residues. The CDR3 DNA reads TGTGCCAGCAGCTTAGGTAGCGGGGGGGCAGGACTTAATGAGCAGTTCTTC. Amino acid sequence: CASSLGSGGAGLNEQFF.

CDR3 in DNA: TGTGCCAGCAGTTTCTCCCAGGGTGGGAACACTGAAGCTTTCTTT. Translating gives CASSFSQGGNTEAFF. This chain links TRBV27 with TRBJ1-1; maybe TRBD1 (5 bases). Trimming took off 3 bases at V and 1 base at J, with 12 bases between the two ends. The CDR3 totals 15 residues. Germline CDR1 MNHEY, CDR2 SMNVEV (reference sequence).

The J gene is TRBJ1-5, the V gene TRBV27, with TRBD1 as a possible D gene (6 bases). Looked up from germline, CDR1 is MNHEY and CDR2 is SMNVEV (reference sequence). This CDR3 spans 16 amino acids. V dropped 5 bases and J dropped 0 bases, with 14 bases sitting between them. In DNA form, the CDR3 reads TGTGCCAGCAGTCCCCCCGGGACACCTAGCAATCAGCCCCAGCATTTT. Protein: CASSPPGTPSNQPQHF.

This clonotype appeared a single time. The rearrangement uses TRBV5-5 and TRBJ1-2, with D hard to call. Per germline, CDR1 SGHKS and CDR2 YYEKEE (reference sequence). This CDR3 comprises 14 residues. The ends were cut back, 2 bases at V and 6 bases at J, with 14 bases in the middle. CDR3 nucleotides: TGTGCCAGCAGCTTACACTCAGAGTCGAATGGCTACACCTTC. As protein: CASSLHSESNGYTF.

The genes are TRBV6-1 and TRBJ2-7; TRBD1 matches 7 bases. Germline V CDR1 and CDR2: MNHNS, SASEGT. V lost 2 bases, J lost 3 bases, and 4 bases stayed unmatched. The CDR3 runs to 14 residues. The CDR3: CASSERGQNYEQYV. The CDR3 coding sequence is TGTGCCAGCAGTGAAAGGGGGCAGAACTACGAGCAGTACGTC.

There are a few counts of this clonotype. The genes are TRBV6-6 and TRBJ1-1; the D is unclear. The germline V gene encodes CDR1 MNHNY and CDR2 SVGAGI (reference sequence). The germline V and J ends were trimmed by 2 bases and 3 bases, with 10 bases remaining between them. The CDR3 is made up of 14 amino acids. The CDR3: CASSYRSIYTEAFF. In DNA, the CDR3 is TGTGCCAGCAGTTACCGATCGATATACACTGAAGCTTTCTTT.

This clonotype was detected many times. The chain carries TRBV7-2 and TRBJ2-1, with D unresolved. Looked up from germline, CDR1 is SGHTA and CDR2 is FQGNSA. The CDR3 covers 15 residues. V lost 4 bases, J lost 0 bases, and 10 bases lay in between. CDR3 protein: CASSSRVSSYNEQFF. CDR3 DNA sequence: TGTGCCAGCAGCTCCCGTGTAAGCTCCTACAATGAGCAGTTCTTC.

This clonotype has more than one count but fewer than ten. This sequence joins TRBV7-9 and TRBJ2-7; D is unclear. CDR1 and CDR2 (germline): SEHNR, FQNEAQ (reference sequence). With 1 base removed from V and 4 bases from J, the gap between germline ends came to 8 bases. The CDR3 length is 13 residues. The CDR3 bases are TGTGCCAGCAGCTTAGAGGGCCGTTACGAGCAGTACGTC. Translated: CASSLEGRYEQYV.

This CDR3 is CASSFPTEGVLQETQYF. The CDR3 DNA is TGTGCCAGCAGCTTCCCGACTGAGGGGGTGTTACAAGAGACCCAGTACTTC. The chain combines TRBV7-8 with TRBJ2-5; maybe TRBD1 (6 bases). CDR3 length equals 17 residues. Looked up from germline, CDR1 is SGHVS and CDR2 is FQNEAQ. The V end lost 3 bases, the J end lost 2 bases, and 19 bases lay between the germline ends. The whole variable domain, remainder taken from reference TRBV7-8 and TRBJ2-5, is GAGVSQSPRYKVAKRGQDVALRCDPISGHVSLFWYQQALGQGPEFLTYFQNEAQLDKSGLPSDRFFAERPEGSVSTLKIQRTQQEDSAVYLCASSFPTEGVLQETQYFGPGTRLLVL.

This clonotype was recorded a few times. The V call is TRBV3-1, the J call TRBJ2-2; D is possibly TRBD2 (5 bases). Trimming stripped 1 base from V and 8 bases from J, with 20 bases between. There are 17 residues in the CDR3. Germline-derived CDR1 and CDR2 are LGHDT and YNNKEL (reference sequence). This chain's CDR3 is CASSQVRWELTVGELFF. DNA of the CDR3: TGTGCCAGCAGCCAAGTAAGGTGGGAGTTAACAGTTGGGGAGCTGTTTTTT.

This chain links TRBV15 with TRBJ1-6; TRBD1 matches 9 bases. The CDR3 length is 16 residues. The germline V gene has CDR1 LNHNV and CDR2 YYDKDF (reference sequence). The ends lost 6 bases at V and 10 bases at J; junction bases unmatched: 13. CDR3 bases: TGTGCCACCAGTCCGAACCACAGGGGGCTGGGATCACCCCTCCACTTT. Its protein is CATSPNHRGLGSPLHF.

This clonotype was recorded only once. The rearrangement uses TRBV4-1 and TRBJ2-7; 7 bases match TRBD1. CDR3 length equals 16 residues. V dropped 1 base and J dropped 3; count of bases not matched to a gene: 9. CDR1 and CDR2 from the germline V gene are MGHRA and YSYEKL. This CDR3 is CASSQVFTGEHYEQYF. As DNA, the CDR3 is TGCGCCAGCAGCCAAGTCTTCACAGGGGAACACTACGAGCAGTACTTC.

The chain recombines TRBV4-1 with TRBJ2-7; weak D call: TRBD2 (6 bases). Germline CDR1 is MGHRA and CDR2 is YSYEKL. V lost 0 bases, J lost 7 bases, and 19 bases lay in between. The CDR3 is 16 residues long. The CDR3: CASSQDPGLALLEQYV. DNA for the CDR3: TGCGCCAGCAGCCAAGATCCGGGACTTGCCCTCTTAGAGCAGTACGTC.

This clonotype was found a few times. The chain combines TRBV6-6 with TRBJ2-1; TRBD1 agrees at 9 bases. Germline V gives CDR1 MNHNY, CDR2 SVGAGI (reference sequence). The CDR3 runs to 15 residues. The V gene end was trimmed by 6 bases and the J gene end by 3 bases; junction bases not matched to a gene: 6. CDR3 amino acids: CASSLDRGDYNEQFF. CDR3 bases: TGTGCCAGCAGCCTCGACAGGGGGGACTACAATGAGCAGTTCTTC.

V is TRBV19 and J is TRBJ1-1, with TRBD1 matching 7 bases. Germline V gives CDR1 LNHDA, CDR2 SQIVND (reference sequence). The trim removed 4 bases at V and 1 base at J, leaving 6 bases unmatched. This CDR3 region has 15 residues. For the CDR3, the DNA is TGTGCCAGTAGTAGTCGGGACAGACGGAACACTGAAGCTTTCTTT. Translated: CASSSRDRRNTEAFF.

In this sample, this clonotype turned up a few times. V is TRBV7-2 and J is TRBJ2-7; TRBD1 matches at 8 bases. V shed 6 bases, J shed 2 bases, and the junction held 6 bases outside the gene matches. Looked up from germline, CDR1 is SGHTA and CDR2 is FQGNSA. This CDR3 is built from 14 residues. The CDR3 nucleotides are TGTGCCAGCAGAGGGCAGGGGGCCCCCTACGAGCAGTACGTC. Translating it yields CASRGQGAPYEQYV.

This sequence joins TRBV4-1 and TRBJ1-1; unclear D gene. The CDR3 has 15 residues. The V gene's germline CDR1 is MGHRA and CDR2 YSYEKL. The germline V and J ends were trimmed by 1 base and 3 bases, with 12 bases remaining between them. The CDR3: CASSQGAREDTEAFF. DNA of the CDR3: TGCGCCAGCAGCCAAGGCGCGAGGGAGGACACTGAAGCTTTCTTT.

In this sample, this clonotype turned up many times. The chain is built from TRBV7-8 and TRBJ2-6; TRBD1 agrees at 11 bases. The V gene's germline CDR1 is SGHVS and CDR2 FQNEAQ. The V segment lost 5 bases and the J segment 7 bases; nucleotides outside the gene matches: 10. This CDR3 is 17 amino acids long. CDR3 nucleotide sequence: TGTGCCAGCAGCCCTGGACAGGGGGCGAATGGTGCCAACGTCCTGACTTTC. It translates to CASSPGQGANGANVLTF.

This clonotype showed up just a few times. The V and J genes are TRBV27 and TRBJ1-1; 10 nucleotides line up with TRBD1. Looked up from germline, CDR1 is MNHEY and CDR2 is SMNVEV (reference sequence). The trim removed 6 bases at V and 8 bases at J, leaving 12 bases unmatched. There are 15 residues in the CDR3. The CDR3: CASSLIPPGQGEAFF. CDR3 bases: TGTGCCAGCAGCCTTATCCCACCGGGACAGGGGGAAGCTTTCTTT.

The chain recombines TRBV2 with TRBJ1-3; D remains unclear. From germline, CDR1 is SNHLY and CDR2 FYNNEI. The CDR3 sequence is 16 residues long. V was clipped by 1 base and J by 5 bases, with 15 bases between them. CDR3 sequence: CASSEGRTSYRNTIYF. The CDR3 DNA is TGTGCCAGCAGTGAAGGGCGGACTTCTTATAGAAACACCATATATTTT.

In its sample, this clonotype was seen a few times. CDR3: CASSRVQGTEAFF. DNA of the CDR3: TGTGCCAGCAGCCGGGTCCAGGGAACTGAAGCTTTCTTT. The V gene is TRBV7-9, the J gene TRBJ1-1; a possible D gene is TRBD1 (5 bases). The CDR3 has 13 residues. Germline V gives CDR1 SEHNR, CDR2 FQNEAQ (reference sequence). Trimming took off 5 bases at V and 5 bases at J, with 12 bases between the two ends. Based on the CDR3 plus reference TRBV7-9 and TRBJ1-1, the full variable domain is DTGVSQNPRHKITKRGQNVTFRCDPISEHNRLYWYRQTLGQGPEFLTYFQNEAQLEKSRLLSDRFSAERPKGSFSTLEIQRTEQGDSAMYLCASSRVQGTEAFFGQGTRLTVV.

This chain links TRBV7-6 with TRBJ1-1; D call uncertain. CDR1 and CDR2 from the germline V gene are SGHVS and FNYEAQ. V lost 2 bases to trimming and J lost 0 bases, with 10 bases between them. This CDR3 has 15 residues. The CDR3 region is CASSLNGKVNTEAFF. CDR3 DNA: TGTGCCAGCAGCTTAAACGGGAAGGTGAACACTGAAGCTTTCTTT. Variable domain in full (rest from reference TRBV7-6 and TRBJ1-1): GAGVSQSPRYKVTKRGQDVALRCDPISGHVSLYWYRQALGQGPEFLTYFNYEAQQDKSGLPNDRFSAERPEGSISTLTIQRTEQRDSAMYRCASSLNGKVNTEAFFGQGTRLTVV.

This clonotype was counted a few times. CDR3 DNA sequence: TGTGCCAGCAGCTTAAAGAGGGCGGGTCAGGACACTGAAGCTTTCTTT. It is translated as CASSLKRAGQDTEAFF. The chain joins TRBV7-9 to TRBJ1-1; D is undetermined. Germline V gene data show CDR1 as SEHNR and CDR2 as FQNEAQ (reference sequence). This CDR3 is built from 16 residues. Trimming left V 2 bases short and J 3 bases short, with 16 bases between.